This is a list of T cell receptor beta chains from one sample in a study of CD4 T cells in relation to SARS-CoV-2 and coronaviruses. For these receptors, no antigen is known. The assay was immunoSEQ multiplex PCR, and TCRdb's table has in-frame clones only and misses some. This repertoire shows 25,000 or so clones, roughly four fifths found once; its top ten account for approximately 18%. The sample taken for sequencing was CD4+ T cells from PBMCs, cultured in vitro. All receptors come from a human donor in good health. Both conserved end residues are part of each CDR3. A D gene is named only where the DNA matches it firmly. Expanded clones get a size class; other rows say once, few or many, or leave the size out.

CDR3nt,CDR3aa,v_gene,j_gene,abundance,d_gene
TGTGCCAGCAGTGAGTCCAGGGCGGGGCAGCCCCAGCATTTT,CASSESRAGQPQHF,TRBV2,TRBJ1-5,NA,NA
TGTGCCAGCAGCCCCTATCGACAGGGGGCGGGAGCTTTCTTT,CASSPYRQGAGAFF,TRBV7-2,TRBJ1-1,few,TRBD1
TGTGCCAGCAGCTTTCAGGGTAGCGGGGTTAGAGCCGGGGAGCTGTTTTTT,CASSFQGSGVRAGELFF,TRBV7-2,TRBJ2-2,NA,TRBD2
TGTGCGAGTAGAAACACAGATACGCAGTATTTT,CASRNTDTQYF,TRBV3-1/TRBV3-2,TRBJ2-3,NA,NA
TGTGCCAGCAGTGCCAACAGGACGTTGAACACTGAAGCTTTCTTT,CASSANRTLNTEAFF,TRBV25-1,TRBJ1-1,few,NA
TGTGCCAGCAGTTACGGGTCTCCTTGGACAGATACGCAGTATTTT,CASSYGSPWTDTQYF,TRBV6-2/TRBV6-3,TRBJ2-3,NA,NA
TGTGCCAGCACTAGCGGGGGGGGGAATGAGCAGTTCTTC,CASTSGGGNEQFF,TRBV7-3,TRBJ2-1,NA,TRBD2
TGTGCCAGCAGTTACGAAGGGACAGGGAGGTCAGGGGAGCTGTTTTTT,CASSYEGTGRSGELFF,TRBV6-6,TRBJ2-2,NA,TRBD1
TGTGCCAGCGGGGGATCAACCCAAGAGACCCAGTACTTC,CASGGSTQETQYF,TRBV6-1,TRBJ2-5,NA,NA
TGCGCCAGCAGCCAGGCGGGAGGTACCCAGTACTTC,CASSQAGGTQYF,TRBV4-1,TRBJ2-5,NA,TRBD2
TGCGCCAGCAGCTTGGATCAGGGGGCCAGTACCGGGGAGCTGTTTTTT,CASSLDQGASTGELFF,TRBV5-1,TRBJ2-2,NA,TRBD1
TGTGCCAGTAGTATCCTGTCCCGCAATCAGCCCCAGCATTTT,CASSILSRNQPQHF,TRBV19,TRBJ1-5,NA,NA
TGTGCCAGCTCACCCCCGGGACAAACGAACACTGAAGCTTTCTTT,CASSPPGQTNTEAFF,TRBV18,TRBJ1-1,few,NA
TGTGCCAGCAGTTCCCTCCATAGCGGGAGCGGTTACGAGCAGTACTTC,CASSSLHSGSGYEQYF,TRBV6-2/TRBV6-3,TRBJ2-7,NA,TRBD2
TGCGCCAGCATGAATGACGGGTCAACTAATGAAAAACTGTTTTTT,CASMNDGSTNEKLFF,TRBV5-1,TRBJ1-4,once,NA
TGCGCCAGCAGCTTGGGAGGCAGAGGGGGGCTAAGCACAGATACGCAGTATTTT,CASSLGGRGGLSTDTQYF,TRBV5-1,TRBJ2-3,NA,NA
TGTGCCAGCAGCTTAGTGGGAGCTAACAATCAGCCCCAGCATTTT,CASSLVGANNQPQHF,TRBV7-2,TRBJ1-5,NA,NA
TGTGCCAGCAGCTTAGCGCTGGCGGGCACAGATACGCAGTATTTT,CASSLALAGTDTQYF,TRBV7-9,TRBJ2-3,NA,NA
TGCGCCAGCAGCTTGGTAGAGGGCGGCGAGCAGTACTTC,CASSLVEGGEQYF,TRBV5-1,TRBJ2-7,NA,NA
TGTGCCAGCAGCGACTGGGGGAACAATGAGCAGTTCTTC,CASSDWGNNEQFF,TRBV2,TRBJ2-1,once,NA
TGTGCCAGCAGCGTAGGACAACTCCAAGAGACCCAGTACTTC,CASSVGQLQETQYF,TRBV9,TRBJ2-5,NA,NA
TGTGCCAGCAGTTACTCGAGCTATCTCCAAGAGACCCAGTACTTC,CASSYSSYLQETQYF,TRBV6-2/TRBV6-3,TRBJ2-5,NA,NA
TGTGCCAGCAGCTTTTCCGCTAGCGGGATTAACGGGGAGCTGTTTTTT,CASSFSASGINGELFF,TRBV7-2,TRBJ2-2,NA,TRBD2
TGTGCCAGCAGCCAGGGACAGTTCTATGGCTACACCTTC,CASSQGQFYGYTF,TRBV3-1/TRBV3-2,TRBJ1-2,NA,TRBD1
TGTGCCAGCAGTTACAGCGGACTAGCGGGAAACTCTGGAGAGCAGTACTTC,CASSYSGLAGNSGEQYF,TRBV6-2/TRBV6-3,TRBJ2-7,NA,TRBD2
TGTGCCACCAGTGCCGGGACTAGCGGGGGAGCTACAATGTCTGAGCAGTTCTTC,CATSAGTSGGATMSEQFF,TRBV24-1,TRBJ2-1,NA,TRBD2
TGTGCCAGCAGTGGGGACAGGGTATTAGATACGCAGTATTTT,CASSGDRVLDTQYF,TRBV2,TRBJ2-3,NA,TRBD1
TGTGCCATCAGGGGACAGGGGTCCGATACGCAGTATTTT,CAIRGQGSDTQYF,TRBV10-3,TRBJ2-3,NA,TRBD1
TGTGCCAGCAGCCCGAGGCTAGCGGGAGGGGCAGATACGCAGTATTTT,CASSPRLAGGADTQYF,TRBV7-2,TRBJ2-3,NA,TRBD2
TGTGCCAGCAGCCAAGGGGACATCGGGGAGCTGTTTTTT,CASSQGDIGELFF,TRBV3-1/TRBV3-2,TRBJ2-2,NA,NA
TGTGCCAGCAGCCCCAAACGGGGGGGGGCGAACACTGAAGCTTTCTTT,CASSPKRGGANTEAFF,TRBV5-8,TRBJ1-1,NA,NA
TGTGCCAGCAGTCATTACCCCCGAGACACCGGGGAGCTGTTTTTT,CASSHYPRDTGELFF,TRBV27,TRBJ2-2,NA,NA
TGTGCCAGTAGTCCAAGACAGACCACAGATACGCAGTATTTT,CASSPRQTTDTQYF,TRBV19,TRBJ2-3,once,NA
TGTGCCAGCAGCTTAATTTCACCGGAGGGCTACACCTTC,CASSLISPEGYTF,TRBV7-9,TRBJ1-2,once,NA
TGCGCCAGCAGCCAAGATAGGGGGTACCAAGAGACCCAGTACTTC,CASSQDRGYQETQYF,TRBV4-1,TRBJ2-5,once,NA
TGTGCCAGCAGTGAGGGGAGTCGAACTAGGGGCGGGGAGCTGTTTTTT,CASSEGSRTRGGELFF,TRBV9,TRBJ2-2,NA,NA
TGTGCCAGCAGCAAAAGAAACCTCGCGTCACGCAATGAGCAGTTCTTC,CASSKRNLASRNEQFF,TRBV21-1,TRBJ2-1,NA,NA
TGCGCCAGCAGCTTCCGGGACAGGGGACAAACAACTAATGAAAAACTGTTTTTT,CASSFRDRGQTTNEKLFF,TRBV5-1,TRBJ1-4,few,TRBD1
TGTGCCAGCAGCTTAGGACTAGCGGGAGGGAGGTACGGCACAGATACGCAGTATTTT,CASSLGLAGGRYGTDTQYF,TRBV7-3,TRBJ2-3,NA,TRBD2
TGTGCCAGCAGCCAAACGATAGCGGGGGGGCGAAGGCATGAGCAGTTCTTC,CASSQTIAGGRRHEQFF,TRBV5-8,TRBJ2-1,NA,TRBD2
TGTGCCAGCAGTTTACGAGCGGGAGGACCTTCCTACGAGCAGTACTTC,CASSLRAGGPSYEQYF,TRBV27,TRBJ2-7,NA,TRBD2
TGTGCCAGCAGGGACAGTATCTATTCACCCCTCCACTTT,CASRDSIYSPLHF,TRBV6-5,TRBJ1-6,NA,NA
TGTGCCAGCTCACCACAGGGGGTCTATGGCTACACCTTC,CASSPQGVYGYTF,TRBV18,TRBJ1-2,NA,NA
TGTGCCAGCTCAAGAGGACAGGGGGGCTCCTACGAGCAGTACTTC,CASSRGQGGSYEQYF,TRBV18,TRBJ2-7,NA,TRBD1